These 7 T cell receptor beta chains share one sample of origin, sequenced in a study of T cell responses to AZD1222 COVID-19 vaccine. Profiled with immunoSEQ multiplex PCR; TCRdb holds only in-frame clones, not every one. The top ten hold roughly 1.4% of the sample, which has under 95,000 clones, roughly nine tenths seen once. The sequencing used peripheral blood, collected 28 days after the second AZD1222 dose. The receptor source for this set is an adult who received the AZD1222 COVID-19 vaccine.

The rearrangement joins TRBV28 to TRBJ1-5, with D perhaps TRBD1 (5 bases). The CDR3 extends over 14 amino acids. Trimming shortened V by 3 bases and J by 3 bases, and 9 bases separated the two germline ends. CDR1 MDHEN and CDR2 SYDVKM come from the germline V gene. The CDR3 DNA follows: TGTGCCAGCAGTTTGCGGGACCCCAATCAGCCCCAGCATTTT. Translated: CASSLRDPNQPQHF.

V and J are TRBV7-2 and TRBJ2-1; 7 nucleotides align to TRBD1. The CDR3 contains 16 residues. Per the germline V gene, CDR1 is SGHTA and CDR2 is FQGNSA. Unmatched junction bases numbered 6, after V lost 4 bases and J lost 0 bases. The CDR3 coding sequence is TGTGCCAGCAGCTCGAAGAGGGGGCTCTCCTACAATGAGCAGTTCTTC. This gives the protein CASSSKRGLSYNEQFF.

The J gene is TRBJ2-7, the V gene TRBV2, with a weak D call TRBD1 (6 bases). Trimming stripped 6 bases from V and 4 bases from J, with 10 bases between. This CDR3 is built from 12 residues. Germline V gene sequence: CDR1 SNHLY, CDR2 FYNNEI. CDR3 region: CASSRTAYEQYF. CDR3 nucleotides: TGTGCCAGCAGCCGGACAGCTTACGAGCAGTACTTC.

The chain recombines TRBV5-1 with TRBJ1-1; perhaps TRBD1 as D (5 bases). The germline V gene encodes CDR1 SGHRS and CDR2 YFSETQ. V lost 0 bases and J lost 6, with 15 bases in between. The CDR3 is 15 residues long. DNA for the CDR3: TGCGCCAGCAGCTTGGTGGCCGGGGGAATCGCTGAAGCTTTCTTT. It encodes CASSLVAGGIAEAFF. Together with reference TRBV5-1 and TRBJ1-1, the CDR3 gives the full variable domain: KAGVTQTPRYLIKTRGQQVTLSCSPISGHRSVSWYQQTPGQGLQFLFEYFSETQRNKGNFPGRFSGRQFSNSRSEMNVSTLELGDSALYLCASSLVAGGIAEAFFGQGTRLTVV.

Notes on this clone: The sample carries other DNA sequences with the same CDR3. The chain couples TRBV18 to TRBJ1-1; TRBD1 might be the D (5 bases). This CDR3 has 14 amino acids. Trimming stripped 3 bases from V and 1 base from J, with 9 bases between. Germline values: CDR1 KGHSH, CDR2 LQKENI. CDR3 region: CASSPSGGNTEAFF. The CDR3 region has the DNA TGTGCCAGCTCACCCTCTGGGGGGAACACTGAAGCTTTCTTT.

The DNA for the CDR3 is TGTGCCAGCAGTGATCCAGACACTTACTATGGCTACACCTTC. This gives the protein CASSDPDTYYGYTF. The rearrangement joins TRBV2 to TRBJ1-2; D gene unclear. Between the trimmed V and J ends, which lost 3 bases and 3 bases, there was a span of 11 bases. The CDR3 has 14 amino acids. Germline V lookup: CDR1 SNHLY, CDR2 FYNNEI. Together with reference TRBV2 and TRBJ1-2, the CDR3 gives the full variable domain: EPEVTQTPSHQVTQMGQEVILRCVPISNHLYFYWYRQILGQKVEFLVSFYNNEISEKSEIFDDQFSVERPDGSNFTLKIRSTKLEDSAMYFCASSDPDTYYGYTFGSGTRLTVV.

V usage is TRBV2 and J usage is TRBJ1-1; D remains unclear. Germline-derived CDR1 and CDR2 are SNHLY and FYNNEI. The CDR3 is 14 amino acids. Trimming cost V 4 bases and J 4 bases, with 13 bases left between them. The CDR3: CASSVGSPITEAFF. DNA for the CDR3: TGTGCCAGCAGTGTGGGAAGCCCGATCACTGAAGCTTTCTTT.